This T cell receptor beta chain originates from a study of response to subunit inactivated influenza vaccine. Study-wide points: Every seasonal influenza vaccination brings in few new T cells, the authors suggested.

MiXCR, run by TCRdb on the RT-PCR reads, gives a single entry per CDR3 protein. The sample includes 650,000 to 850,000 distinct CDR3 sequences, around 14% of them seen just once. Comment on this clonotype: Its antigen is unidentified.

The sample here was PBMCs from blood, taken 14 days before vaccination. This clonotype originated in a man aged 50 to 59 who received an inactivated influenza vaccine.

The CDR3 nucleotides are TGTGCCAGCAGCTTAGCGCGAGCGCAGGTGGGAGGCTACACCTTC. It yields the protein CASSLARAQVGGYTF. The rearrangement uses TRBV7-8 and TRBJ1-2; unclear D gene. The CDR3 consists of 15 residues. Germline CDR1 SGHVS, CDR2 FQNEAQ. V lost 0 bases and J lost 8, with 16 bases in between.